In its sample, the clone carrying this T cell receptor beta chain was seen a few times. Antigen specificity is unknown. The CDR3 regions of TCR beta were amplified from RNA transcripts. HTBI primers were the set used in a first-round RT-PCR of the TCR CDR3. TCRdb ran MiXCR on the multiplex PCR reads and lists one entry per CDR3 protein. The sample shows 600,000 to 850,000 distinct CDR3 sequences, roughly a sixth of them seen only once. The data were obtained in a study of T cells in Graves' hyperthyroidism and ophthalmopathy. Study conclusions and caveats: Appearing also in blood were most of the thyroid clonotypes expanded above 0.001.

Germline lookup yields CDR1 SGHTA and CDR2 FQGNSA. This CDR3 is 14 amino acids long. V gave up 4 bases and J gave up 0 bases, with 10 bases separating them. The PBMCs had their origin in 10 ml of fresh peripheral blood. The sample was blood. The receptor comes from a woman between 50 and 59 years old with Graves' hyperthyroidism that later progressed to Graves' ophthalmopathy. This chain connects TRBV7-2 to TRBJ2-7; unclear D gene. In DNA form, the CDR3 reads TGTGCCAGCAGCTACCCAGTAGGCTCCTACGAGCAGTACTTC. This sequence encodes CASSYPVGSYEQYF. Full variable domain (missing parts from reference TRBV7-2 and TRBJ2-7): GAGVSQSPSNKVTEKGKDVELRCDPISGHTALYWYRQSLGQGLEFLIYFQGNSAPDKSGLPSDRFSAERTGGSVSTLTIQRTQQEDSAVYLCASSYPVGSYEQYFGPGTRLTVT.